This entry is about one T cell receptor (beta chain). CDR1 and CDR2 from the germline V gene are MDHEN and SYDVKM. CDR3 length: 16 residues. V shed 5 bases and J 3 bases; nucleotides not matched to a gene: 9. This sample was taken from a study of cytomegalovirus exposure and HLA in healthy donors. Profiling relied on immunoSEQ multiplex PCR, and the TCRdb table lists in-frame clones only, not all of them. The data show more than 60,000 clones, 95% to 96% seen once. The specimen sequenced was PBMCs. The chain is built from TRBV28 and TRBJ1-5; TRBD1 agrees at 8 bases. The clonotype originates from a young woman in good health and CMV-seropositive. Here the CDR3 reads CASSQTRTGYNQPQHF. The CDR3 nucleotides are TGTGCCAGCAGTCAGACTCGGACAGGGTACAATCAGCCCCAGCATTTT. The full variable domain, rest sourced from reference TRBV28 and TRBJ1-5, is DVKVTQSSRYLVKRTGEKVFLECVQDMDHENMFWYRQDPGLGLRLIYFSYDVKMKEKGDIPEGYSVSREKKERFSLILESASTNQTSMYLCASSQTRTGYNQPQHFGDGTRLSIL.